Given below is one T cell receptor (beta chain) in context. The sample belongs to a study of cytomegalovirus exposure and HLA in healthy donors. 60 Vbeta and 13 Jbeta primers were used in PCR. Using immunoSEQ multiplex PCR, the repertoire was profiled, and TCRdb retains in-frame clones only, with some absent. The profile shows roughly 110,000 clones, about three quarters of them singletons. The CDR3 contains 16 residues. Germline CDR1 reads MDHEN; CDR2 reads SYDVKM. V shed 2 bases and J 3 bases; nucleotides not matched to a gene: 5. The rearrangement uses TRBV28 and TRBJ2-2, with TRBD1 identical over 8 bases. The receptor was derived from a boy between 10 and 17 years old in good health and CMV-seronegative. The sequencing input was PBMCs. The CDR3 region is CASSLPGGWDTGELFF. The CDR3 region has the DNA TGTGCCAGCAGTTTACCAGGGGGCTGGGACACCGGGGAGCTGTTTTTT.